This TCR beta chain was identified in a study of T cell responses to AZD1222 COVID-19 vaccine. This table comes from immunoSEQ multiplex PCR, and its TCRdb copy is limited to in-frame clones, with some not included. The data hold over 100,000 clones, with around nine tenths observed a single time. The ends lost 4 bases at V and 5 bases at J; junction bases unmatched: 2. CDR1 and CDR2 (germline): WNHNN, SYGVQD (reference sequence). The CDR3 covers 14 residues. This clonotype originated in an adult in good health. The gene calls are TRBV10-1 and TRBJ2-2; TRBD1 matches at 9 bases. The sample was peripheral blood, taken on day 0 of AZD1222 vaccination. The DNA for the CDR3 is TGCGCCAGCAGTGGGGGACAGGGTACCGGGGAGCTGTTTTTT. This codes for CASSGGQGTGELFF.